This T cell receptor (beta chain) was profiled in a study of shared clonotypes between healthy human individuals. With 2 bases removed from V and 9 bases from J, the gap between germline ends came to 12 bases. The CDR3 contains 13 residues. Germline lookup yields CDR1 SGHDT and CDR2 YYEEEE. The repertoire was sequenced with immunoSEQ multiplex PCR; TCRdb's copy has only in-frame clones and lacks some. This sample has more than 2 million clones; 90% to 95% occur once, and the top ten carry 0.13%. The sample consisted of naive CD4+ T cells sorted from blood. The subset denotes: CD45RA+ positively selected. This chain joins TRBV5-6 and TRBJ2-1, with unresolved D. The receptor was derived from a man aged 18 to 30 in good health. The CDR3 DNA is TGTGCCAGCAGCTTAGACCGATACGGTGAGCAGTTCTTC. This sequence encodes CASSLDRYGEQFF.